The 23 T cell receptor beta chains in this list originate from one sample, sequenced in a study of T cells after yellow fever vaccination. A single record per CDR3 protein comes from TCRdb applying MiXCR to the 5' RACE reads. This table holds approximately 9,300 distinct CDR3 sequences, under 5% found once. The starting material was PBMCs, either bulk or a sorted T-cell subset (CD4+, CD8+, memory, or dextramer-sorted; not recorded which), obtained around 16 days after the first yellow fever vaccination. The receptors shown here come from a man between 18 and 29 years old who received the YFV17D yellow fever vaccine.

This clonotype was seen many times. The chain employs TRBV9 and TRBJ1-1; D may be TRBD1 (5 bases). Germline CDR1 reads SGDLS; CDR2 reads YYNGEE. V was clipped by 0 bases and J by 1 base, with 10 bases between them. The length of the CDR3 is 15 residues. The CDR3 DNA reads as TGTGCCAGCAGCGTAGTGGGCAGGGCGAACACTGAAGCTTTCTTT. Translating it yields CASSVVGRANTEAFF.

The J gene is TRBJ2-3, the V gene TRBV24-1; no firm D call. The V gene's germline CDR1 is KGHDR and CDR2 SFDVKD. The length of the CDR3 is 14 residues. V was trimmed by 5 bases and J by 0 bases, leaving 8 bases between them. In DNA, the CDR3 is TGTGCCACCAGTGGGCCAGTCAGCACAGATACGCAGTATTTT. Protein sequence: CATSGPVSTDTQYF.

This clonotype appeared many times. The chain employs TRBV10-3 and TRBJ2-3; D not certain. Trimming pared 0 bases from V and 5 bases from J, leaving 6 bases between. Germline V CDR1 and CDR2: ENHRY, SYGVKD. The CDR3 contains 13 residues. CDR3 bases: TGTGCCATCAGTGAGTCGAGAGGAGATACGCAGTATTTT. This codes for CAISESRGDTQYF.

This clonotype has at least ten counts. The rearrangement uses TRBV28 and TRBJ1-2; tentative D call: TRBD1 (5 bases). V was cut by 6 bases and J by 4 bases, with 12 bases left in between. Germline V gene sequence: CDR1 MDHEN, CDR2 SYDVKM. This CDR3 spans 13 amino acids. CDR3 coding DNA: TGTGCCAGCAGGGCAGGGTTCGCCTATGGCTACACCTTC. Its protein is CASRAGFAYGYTF.

This clonotype counts as medium-sized (0.01 to 0.1%). V gene TRBV20-1 combines with J gene TRBJ1-1; D may be TRBD1 (5 bases). Germline assignment: CDR1 DFQATT and CDR2 SNEGSKA (reference sequence). This CDR3 contains 15 residues. The ends were cut back, 3 bases at V and 0 bases at J, with 14 bases in the middle. The CDR3 sequence is CSASHVGGLNTEAFF. CDR3 nucleotide sequence: TGCAGTGCTAGCCACGTGGGGGGGTTGAACACTGAAGCTTTCTTT.

By share, this clonotype ranks as medium-sized. This chain joins TRBV7-2 and TRBJ2-5; no firm D call. The CDR3 has 12 amino acids. The V end was cut by 5 bases, the J end by 1 base, with 5 bases between. Germline-derived CDR1 and CDR2 are SGHTA and FQGNSA. DNA for the CDR3: TGTGCCAGCAGCCTAACCCAAGAGACCCAGTACTTC. It is translated as CASSLTQETQYF. Drawing the rest from reference TRBV7-2 and TRBJ2-5, the complete variable domain is GAGVSQSPSNKVTEKGKDVELRCDPISGHTALYWYRQSLGQGLEFLIYFQGNSAPDKSGLPSDRFSAERTGGSVSTLTIQRTQQEDSAVYLCASSLTQETQYFGPGTRLLVL.

This clonotype has ten or more counts. This chain joins TRBV5-4 and TRBJ1-5, with D tentatively TRBD1 (5 bases). The germline V gene encodes CDR1 SGHNT and CDR2 YYREEE (reference sequence). This CDR3 is built from 19 residues. Deletions cut 1 base from V and 3 bases from J, with 23 bases between. The CDR3 here is CASSLSERGSWGINQPQHF. CDR3 DNA: TGTGCCAGCAGCTTGAGTGAGCGGGGGTCCTGGGGTATCAATCAGCCCCAGCATTTT.

In this sample, this clonotype turned up many times. The CDR3 loop reads CASSLGSGGAGETQYF. DNA for the CDR3: TGTGCCAGCAGCTTAGGTAGCGGGGGGGCCGGAGAGACCCAGTACTTC. The V call is TRBV7-2, the J call TRBJ2-5, with 11 bases matching TRBD2. Germline CDR1 reads SGHTA; CDR2 reads FQGNSA. The V gene end was trimmed by 1 base and the J gene end by 4 bases; junction bases not matched to a gene: 5. The CDR3 consists of 16 residues.

This clonotype appeared many times. The V and J genes are TRBV9 and TRBJ2-5, with 9 positions matching TRBD2. The J segment lost 2 bases and the V segment lost 0 bases, leaving 8 bases of the junction unmatched. The CDR3 totals 17 residues. Germline assignment: CDR1 SGDLS and CDR2 YYNGEE. CDR3 region: CASSVGGAGGIQETQYF. The CDR3 DNA reads TGTGCCAGCAGCGTAGGAGGAGCGGGGGGTATACAAGAGACCCAGTACTTC.

This clonotype has at least ten counts. The chain joins TRBV11-2 to TRBJ2-3; 15 nucleotides align to TRBD2. Germline V gene sequence: CDR1 SGHAT, CDR2 FQNNGV. The CDR3 runs 17 residues. V dropped 5 bases and J dropped 4; count of bases not matched to a gene: 7. The CDR3 sequence is CASSTGTSGGWADTQYF. CDR3 in DNA: TGTGCCAGCAGCACCGGGACTAGCGGGGGGTGGGCAGATACGCAGTATTTT. The full variable domain, rest sourced from reference TRBV11-2 and TRBJ2-3, is EAGVAQSPRYKIIEKRQSVAFWCNPISGHATLYWYQQILGQGPKLLIQFQNNGVVDDSQLPKDRFSAERLKGVDSTLKIQPAKLEDSAVYLCASSTGTSGGWADTQYFGPGTRLTVL.

This clonotype came up a few times. The J gene is TRBJ1-4, the V gene TRBV20-1; the D gene is possibly TRBD1 (5 bases). The ends were cut back, 3 bases at V and 6 bases at J, with 23 bases in the middle. Germline V CDR1 and CDR2: DFQATT, SNEGSKA (reference sequence). The CDR3 loop spans 17 amino acids. The CDR3 reads CSASSGQGLTAYEKLFF. CDR3 DNA sequence: TGCAGTGCTAGTAGTGGGCAGGGACTTACGGCATATGAAAAACTGTTTTTT.

This clonotype was seen ten or more times. The chain employs TRBV4-3 and TRBJ1-1; D unclear. The germline V gene has CDR1 LGHNA and CDR2 YSLEER. Trimming removed 0 bases from V and 9 bases from J, with 14 bases in between. The CDR3 extends over 14 amino acids. CDR3 bases: TGCGCCAGCAGCCAAGATGTAGTCGACCACCAAGCTTTCTTT. It codes for CASSQDVVDHQAFF.

By share of the sample, this clonotype is medium-sized. The rearrangement uses TRBV12-3 or TRBV12-4 and TRBJ1-3; 7 positions agree with TRBD1. After removal of 6 bases from V and 4 bases from J, the junction contained 6 bases not matched to a gene. This CDR3 contains 14 residues. This chain's CDR3 is CASRETGSGNTIYF. Here the CDR3 DNA reads TGTGCCAGCAGGGAGACAGGGTCGGGAAACACCATATATTTT.

This clonotype was seen repeatedly, ten times or more. V gene TRBV4-3 combines with J gene TRBJ2-1, with TRBD2 matching 10 bases. Per germline, CDR1 LGHNA and CDR2 YSLEER. V trimming: 0 bases; J trimming: 10 bases; junction bases outside the gene matches: 12. This CDR3 has 17 amino acids. The CDR3 nucleotides are TGCGCCAGCAGCCAAGATGCCCGAGCGGGGGGGCCAGGAGAGCAGTTCTTC. This translates into CASSQDARAGGPGEQFF.

This clonotype was seen many times. The rearrangement uses TRBV7-9 and TRBJ2-6; no definite D call. V was clipped by 5 bases and J by 0 bases, with 8 bases between them. The germline gives CDR1 SEHNR, CDR2 FQNEAQ (reference sequence). This CDR3 has 15 amino acids. CDR3 DNA sequence: TGTGCCAGCAGCCGAACCTTCTCTGGGGCCAACGTCCTGACTTTC. Amino acid sequence: CASSRTFSGANVLTF.

This clonotype was found a few times. The J gene is TRBJ2-1, the V gene TRBV29-1; D is unresolved. This CDR3 is 12 amino acids long. Germline loops: CDR1 SQVTM, CDR2 ANQGSEA. The V gene lost 6 bases and the J gene lost 4 bases, with 10 bases spanning the gap. The CDR3 reads CSVRTVYNEQFF. Here the CDR3 DNA reads TGCAGCGTCCGGACCGTATACAATGAGCAGTTCTTC.

This clonotype qualifies as medium-sized. Here the CDR3 reads CASSPNRGSNQPQHF. The CDR3 region has the DNA TGTGCCAGCAGTCCGAACAGGGGCAGCAATCAGCCCCAGCATTTT. The chain joins TRBV12-3 or TRBV12-4 to TRBJ1-5; 7 bases line up with TRBD1. Germline trimming cut 5 bases from V and 1 base from J; bases unmatched to any gene: 5. The CDR3 loop spans 15 amino acids.

The rearrangement joins TRBV5-4 to TRBJ1-2, with D maybe TRBD1 (6 bases). V lost 4 bases and J 7 bases, leaving 14 bases between the germline ends. The CDR3 has 13 residues. Germline V gene data show CDR1 as SGHNT and CDR2 as YYREEE (reference sequence). The CDR3 spells CASSTVAGAGYTF. The CDR3 coding sequence is TGTGCCAGCAGCACCGTGGCAGGGGCTGGCTACACCTTC. The variable domain in full, completed from reference TRBV5-4 and TRBJ1-2, reads ETGVTQSPTHLIKTRGQQVTLRCSSQSGHNTVSWYQQALGQGPQFIFQYYREEENGRGNFPPRFSGLQFPNYSSELNVNALELDDSALYLCASSTVAGAGYTFGSGTRLTVV.

This clonotype was recorded at least ten times. The V and J genes are TRBV6-1 and TRBJ1-2; TRBD1 might be the D (6 bases). Trimming cost V 1 base and J 4 bases, with 10 bases left between them. The CDR3 contains 14 residues. The germline CDR1 and CDR2 sequences are MNHNS and SASEGT. The CDR3 is CASSEGDNFYGYTF. The CDR3 DNA follows: TGTGCCAGCAGTGAAGGGGACAACTTCTATGGCTACACCTTC.

This clonotype is labeled as medium-sized. The chain uses TRBV20-1 and TRBJ2-3; 11 bases match TRBD2. CDR1 is DFQATT, CDR2 SNEGSKA, per germline (reference sequence). V was clipped by 0 bases and J by 6 bases; unmatched bases: 11. The CDR3 is 17 residues long. The CDR3 DNA reads TGCAGTGCTAGAGATCCGGGTAGCGGGGGGGCCGCGGATACGCAGTATTTT. Amino acid sequence: CSARDPGSGGAADTQYF.

By share, this clonotype counts as medium-sized. The rearrangement uses TRBV12-3 or TRBV12-4 and TRBJ1-5; 7 positions match TRBD1. The junction had 7 bases not matched to a gene; V was cut back by 6 bases and J by 2 bases. The CDR3 loop spans 15 amino acids. CDR3 DNA sequence: TGTGCCAGCAGCCTTCTAGGGACAGGCAATCAGCCCCAGCATTTT. As protein: CASSLLGTGNQPQHF.

In this sample, this clonotype turned up many times. The gene calls are TRBV11-2 and TRBJ2-5; the D is unclear. The germline CDR1 and CDR2 sequences are SGHAT and FQNNGV. This CDR3 has 11 amino acids. V lost 1 base and J lost 12, with 9 bases in between. The CDR3 loop reads CASSLGPSKYF. The CDR3 DNA is TGTGCCAGCAGCTTAGGACCCTCCAAGTACTTC.

The table lists this clonotype with many counts. V and J are TRBV7-2 and TRBJ1-6; TRBD1 aligns across 7 bases. In germline, CDR1 is SGHTA, CDR2 FQGNSA. The CDR3 spans 17 residues. Trimming at V came to 5 bases and at J to 7 bases, leaving 14 bases not matched to a gene. CDR3 nucleotide sequence: TGTGCCAGCAGCCCAAACAGGGGAGCCCTTATAAATTCACCCCTCCACTTT. Translated, it gives CASSPNRGALINSPLHF.